The next 29 T cell receptor beta chains were all read from a single sample in a study of Tregs in tolerant kidney transplant recipients. Data came from immunoSEQ multiplex PCR; TCRdb stores just in-frame clones and leaves some out. Reported are roughly 34,000 clones; the ten largest clones contain 7.6%. The sequencing here drew on CD8+ T cells from blood, taken before the transplant. These receptors originate from a human donor who received a combined kidney and bone marrow transplant.

Points on this clone: The CDR3 end lies 3 residues beyond the end of the read and is filled in from the germline J gene. The chain joins TRBV5-6 to TRBJ2-5; D is uncertain. V was clipped by 0 bases and J by 5 bases, with 11 bases between them. Germline V lookup: CDR1 SGHDT, CDR2 YYEEEE. This CDR3 spans 14 amino acids. Incomplete CDR3 DNA: TGTGCCAGCAGCTTGGCCCAAGGGTGGGAGACC. Its protein product is CASSLAQGWET. The full CDR3 sequence reads CASSLAQGWETQYF.

As for this clone: The read is 3 residues too short to cover the CDR3 end, so that end is filled in from the germline J gene. V usage is TRBV6-2 or TRBV6-3 and J usage is TRBJ2-2, with 10 bases that match TRBD1. This CDR3 comprises 14 residues. Germline CDR1 is MNHEY and CDR2 is SVGEGT. The ends lost 6 bases at V and 5 bases at J; junction bases unmatched: 3. CDR3 sequence reads: CASRTGQGTGELFF. The covered CDR3 bases are TGTGCCAGCAGGACGGGACAGGGGACCGGGGAG.

Comment on this clone: The read stops 3 residues short of the end of the CDR3; the missing end is completed from the germline J gene. This chain uses TRBV2 with TRBJ2-7; 10 bases map to TRBD2. The CDR3 loop spans 14 amino acids. CDR1 and CDR2 (germline): SNHLY, FYNNEI. V lost 3 bases, J lost 4 bases, and 3 bases stayed unmatched. CDR3 residues: CASSDGLAVYEQYF. Incomplete CDR3 DNA: TGTGCCAGCAGTGACGGACTAGCGGTATACGAG. Using reference TRBV2 and TRBJ2-7 for the parts outside the CDR3, the full variable domain is EPEVTQTPSHQVTQMGQEVILRCVPISNHLYFYWYRQILGQKVEFLVSFYNNEISEKSEIFDDQFSVERPDGSNFTLKIRSTKLEDSAMYFCASSDGLAVYEQYFGPGTRLTVT.

CDR3 in amino acids: CASSSGTVEKLFF. CDR3 DNA (partial): TGTGCCAGCAGCTCCGGGACAGTTGAAAAA. The rearrangement joins TRBV5-6 to TRBJ1-4; 7 nucleotides align to TRBD1. Read data end 3 residues before the CDR3 end; the end is taken from the germline J gene. The CDR3 extends over 13 amino acids. Trimming cost V 3 bases and J 7 bases; bases outside gene matches: 3. Looked up from germline, CDR1 is SGHDT and CDR2 is YYEEEE.

As regards this clone: The sequence runs out 3 residues before the end of the CDR3; the remainder is reconstructed from the germline J gene. The V call is TRBV19, the J call TRBJ1-2; TRBD1 matches 10 bases. With V trimmed by 1 base and J by 6 bases, 11 bases remained unmatched. Looked up from germline, CDR1 is LNHDA and CDR2 is SQIVND (reference sequence). This CDR3 is 17 amino acids long. CDR3 sequence reads: CASSIGVPTGGVDGYTF. The DNA read from the CDR3 is TGTGCCAGTAGTATAGGGGTCCCGACAGGGGGCGTTGATGGC.

A word on this clone: From the germline J gene comes the end of the CDR3, since the read stops 3 residues before it. This rearrangement joins TRBV30 to TRBJ1-5; 9 bases agree with TRBD1. CDR1 and CDR2 from the germline V gene are GTSNPN and SVGIG (reference sequence). The V gene end was trimmed by 3 bases and the J gene end by 6 bases; junction bases not matched to a gene: 6. This CDR3 has 14 amino acids. The CDR3 protein is CAWSRGQGGQPQHF. The sequenced CDR3 bases are TGTGCCTGGAGCCGGGGACAGGGTGGTCAGCCC.

Turning to this clone: The CDR3 end is not reached by the read, which stops 3 residues before it; the germline J gene fills it in. V gene TRBV11-2 combines with J gene TRBJ2-7; 7 bases are shared with TRBD1. J was trimmed by 3 bases and V by 4 bases; bases with no gene match: 6. The germline V gene has CDR1 SGHAT and CDR2 FQNNGV. The CDR3 is 14 residues long. This CDR3 reads CASSSRDRVYEQYF. Partial CDR3 DNA: TGTGCCAGCAGCTCCCGGGACAGAGTCTACGAG.

A remark on this clone: The CDR3 end is not reached by the read, which stops 3 residues before it; the germline J gene fills it in. The chain recombines TRBV6-2 or TRBV6-3 with TRBJ1-2; D might be TRBD1 (6 bases). The germline CDR1 and CDR2 sequences are MNHEY and SVGEGT. Trimming took 6 bases from V and 2 from J, leaving 10 bases between them. There are 13 residues in the CDR3. Partial CDR3 DNA: TGTGCCAGCAGGACAGGTTTCAACTATGGC. Protein product: CASRTGFNYG. The whole CDR3 region reads CASRTGFNYGYTF.

Points on this clone: The CDR3 end falls 3 residues outside the read, so it is completed with the germline J gene. This sequence joins TRBV7-9 and TRBJ2-7; 7 positions match TRBD1. Germline V CDR1 and CDR2: SEHNR, FQNEAQ (reference sequence). V was pared by 5 bases and J by 3 bases, with 7 bases of the junction left unmatched. The CDR3 has 14 amino acids. The CDR3 spells CASSARQGDYEQYF. The CDR3 bases that were read are TGTGCCAGCAGCGCCCGACAGGGAGACTACGAG.

A remark on this clone: The observed sequence ends 3 residues before the CDR3 terminus, with the missing tail filled in from the germline J gene. The chain joins TRBV2 to TRBJ1-1; perhaps TRBD1 as D (5 bases). Trimming left V 7 bases short and J 4 bases short, with 10 bases between. CDR3 size: 12 residues. Per the germline V gene, CDR1 is SNHLY and CDR2 is FYNNEI. CDR3 sequence reads: CASTGGSTEAFF. Incomplete CDR3 DNA: TGTGCCAGCACGGGGGGTTCCACTGAA.

As for this clone: The CDR3 end is not reached by the read, which stops 3 residues before it; the germline J gene fills it in. This chain uses TRBV19 with TRBJ1-1, with D uncertain. CDR1 is LNHDA and CDR2 is SQIVND in the germline V gene (reference sequence). Trimming cost V 3 bases and J 6 bases, with 14 bases left between them. The CDR3 is 14 residues long. CDR3 DNA, as far as it was read: TGTGCCAGTAGTATCCGGAGGGCGCTGGCTGAA. Translating gives CASSIRRALAE. The complete CDR3 reads CASSIRRALAEAFF.

Points on this clone: The CDR3 extends 3 residues past the end of the read, so its final part is completed from the germline J gene. This chain connects TRBV7-8 to TRBJ1-1; TRBD1 might be the D (6 bases). This CDR3 is 15 amino acids long. Trimming took off 5 bases at V and 5 bases at J, with 18 bases between the two ends. Looked up from germline, CDR1 is SGHVS and CDR2 is FQNEAQ. The CDR3 region is CASSQTRTVWTEAFF. The CDR3 DNA, read in part, is TGTGCCAGCAGCCAGACTCGGACAGTGTGGACTGAA.

A remark on this clone: The CDR3 goes on 3 residues after the read ends, and that part is filled in from the germline J gene. The rearrangement links TRBV5-6 to TRBJ1-2, with D possibly TRBD1 on 5 matching bases. Germline V gene data show CDR1 as SGHDT and CDR2 as YYEEEE. The CDR3 is 14 residues long. The DNA read from the CDR3 is TGTGCCAGCAGCCCCCCCCAGGGAGAGAGGGGC. It translates to CASSPPQGERG. The full CDR3 sequence reads CASSPPQGERGYTF.

In regard to this clone: The read falls 3 residues short of the CDR3 end, and the missing part is taken from the germline J gene. The V call is TRBV6-1, the J call TRBJ1-2, with TRBD1 matching over 9 bases. Germline loops: CDR1 MNHNS, CDR2 SASEGT. V lost 2 bases to trimming and J lost 5 bases; unmatched junction nucleotides: 12. The CDR3 length is 17 residues. The CDR3 region is CASSENSGTGITYGYTF. The part of the CDR3 DNA that was read is TGTGCCAGCAGTGAAAACTCCGGGACAGGGATAACTTATGGC.

To note about this clone: Read sequence stops 3 residues before the CDR3 end, and the germline J gene provides the missing end. The chain is built from TRBV6-1 and TRBJ2-4; 7 bases map to TRBD2. V trimming: 3 bases; J trimming: 4 bases; junction bases outside the gene matches: 0. This CDR3 contains 13 residues. Germline CDR1 is MNHNS and CDR2 is SASEGT. The CDR3 sequence: CASSEGLKNIQYF. CDR3 DNA, as far as it was read: TGTGCCAGCAGTGAGGGACTAAAAAACATT.

A note on this clone: The sequenced fragment ends 3 residues before the CDR3 boundary, so the rest is inferred from the germline J gene. V and J are TRBV7-6 and TRBJ2-7; TRBD2 matches 7 bases. CDR1 SGHVS and CDR2 FNYEAQ come from the germline V gene. CDR3 size: 16 residues. The V and J ends lost 6 bases and 4 bases, in that order; junction bases with no gene match: 15. The CDR3 protein is CASSQTGEGLPYEQYF. The sequenced part of the CDR3 DNA is TGTGCCAGCAGTCAAACGGGGGAGGGCCTCCCTTACGAG.

Of note for this clone: Read coverage stops 3 residues before the CDR3 terminus; the germline J gene supplies the remainder. The J gene is TRBJ1-5, the V gene TRBV5-5, with 8 bases fitting TRBD1. The CDR3 extends over 14 amino acids. Trimming took 4 bases from V and 5 from J; bases not matched to a gene: 5. Germline values: CDR1 SGHKS, CDR2 YYEKEE (reference sequence). CDR3 in amino acids: CASSTTGEYQPQHF. The CDR3 bases that were read are TGTGCCAGCAGCACGACAGGGGAGTATCAGCCC.

Worth noting for this clone: The CDR3 is cut off 3 residues early in the read; its end comes from the germline J gene. J is TRBJ1-2 and V is TRBV5-1; D is ambiguous. The CDR3 spans 14 residues. The ends were cut back, 1 base at V and 0 bases at J, with 7 bases in the middle. Germline-derived CDR1 and CDR2 are SGHRS and YFSETQ. CDR3 DNA (partial): TGCGCCAGCAGCTTGATCACATCTAACTATGGC. Translated, it gives CASSLITSNYG. In full, the CDR3 reads CASSLITSNYGYTF.

Turning to this clone: The sequence runs out 3 residues before the end of the CDR3; the remainder is reconstructed from the germline J gene. V usage is TRBV7-6 and J usage is TRBJ2-3, with 7 bases identical to TRBD2. Per germline, CDR1 SGHVS and CDR2 FNYEAQ. The CDR3 spans 16 residues. V was clipped by 1 base and J by 2 bases; unmatched bases: 6. Here the CDR3 reads CASSLGLSGDTDTQYF. The sequenced CDR3 bases are TGTGCCAGCAGCTTAGGTCTCAGCGGGGACACAGATACG. Looking up the rest from reference TRBV7-6 and TRBJ2-3 gives the full variable domain: GAGVSQSPRYKVTKRGQDVALRCDPISGHVSLYWYRQALGQGPEFLTYFNYEAQQDKSGLPNDRFSAERPEGSISTLTIQRTEQRDSAMYRCASSLGLSGDTDTQYFGPGTRLTVL.

Concerning this clone itself: The junction departs from germline at one end; a sequencing error may be responsible. The sequence runs out 3 residues before the end of the CDR3; the remainder is reconstructed from the germline J gene. The chain links TRBV4-2 to TRBJ1-1; no reliable D call. The CDR3 has 15 amino acids. Germline CDR1 LGHNA, CDR2 YNFKEQ. CDR3 region: CASSQKSQWNTEAFF. The covered CDR3 bases are TGCGCCAGCAGCCAGAAGTCTCAGTGGAACACTGAA.

Of note for this clone: The CDR3 end lies 3 residues beyond the end of the read and is filled in from the germline J gene. The V call is TRBV30, the J call TRBJ1-5, with D perhaps matching TRBD1 (5 bases). Germline values: CDR1 GTSNPN, CDR2 SVGIG (reference sequence). Trimming shortened V by 1 base and J by 0 bases, and 7 bases separated the two germline ends. The CDR3 runs 14 residues. The sequenced part of the CDR3 DNA is TGTGCCTGGAGTGAGACAGATAGCAATCAGCCC. This encodes CAWSETDSNQP. The whole CDR3 reads CAWSETDSNQPQHF.

Concerning this clone itself: The read ends 3 residues before the CDR3 terminus; that terminus is restored from the germline J gene. The chain carries TRBV2 and TRBJ2-3; 7 bases are a match to TRBD1. Germline V CDR1 and CDR2: SNHLY, FYNNEI. The CDR3 extends over 14 amino acids. V was pared by 5 bases and J by 0 bases, with 2 bases of the junction left unmatched. The CDR3 protein is CASSTGQSTDTQYF. The CDR3 DNA, read in part, is TGTGCCAGCAGTACGGGACAGAGCACAGATACG.

Concerning this clone: With the read ending 3 residues before the CDR3 end, the germline J gene is used to fill in that end. The chain couples TRBV7-6 to TRBJ2-5; D may be TRBD1 (6 bases). Germline loops: CDR1 SGHVS, CDR2 FNYEAQ. V was pared by 5 bases and J by 5 bases, with 18 bases between. This CDR3 is built from 15 residues. The CDR3 DNA, read in part, is TGTGCCAGCAGCCAGTGGCCGGGACAAGGGGAGACC. Its protein is CASSQWPGQGET. The CDR3, in full, reads CASSQWPGQGETQYF.

CDR3 DNA, as far as it was read: TGTGCCAGTAGTGCCGGACAGGGGAAGGCCTACGAG. Encoded protein: CASSAGQGKAYE. From start to end, the CDR3 is CASSAGQGKAYEQYF. The chain recombines TRBV19 with TRBJ2-7; TRBD1 matches 9 bases. The CDR3 extends 3 residues past the end of the read, so its final part is completed from the germline J gene. The CDR3 covers 15 residues. The V and J ends lost 5 bases and 2 bases, in that order; junction bases with no gene match: 7. Per germline, CDR1 LNHDA and CDR2 SQIVND (reference sequence).

On this clone: The CDR3 end falls 3 residues outside the read, so it is completed with the germline J gene. The chain employs TRBV5-1 and TRBJ1-1; D is perhaps TRBD1 (5 bases). Trimming took off 6 bases at V and 5 bases at J, with 14 bases between the two ends. This CDR3 spans 13 amino acids. Germline V gene data show CDR1 as SGHRS and CDR2 as YFSETQ. This chain's CDR3 is CASNEPTDTEAFF. CDR3 bases read: TGCGCCAGCAACGAACCGACAGATACTGAA. The whole variable domain, remainder taken from reference TRBV5-1 and TRBJ1-1, is KAGVTQTPRYLIKTRGQQVTLSCSPISGHRSVSWYQQTPGQGLQFLFEYFSETQRNKGNFPGRFSGRQFSNSRSEMNVSTLELGDSALYLCASNEPTDTEAFFGQGTRLTVV.

A remark on this clone: The read ends 3 residues early relative to the CDR3; the germline J gene fills the gap. The V and J genes are TRBV20-1 and TRBJ1-4; 8 bases are a match to TRBD1. CDR3 length: 16 amino acids. CDR1 is DFQATT, CDR2 SNEGSKA, per germline (reference sequence). CDR3 DNA (partial): TGCAGCCCTGACAGCTTAGACAGGGGCGTCAGGGAAAAA. This sequence encodes CSPDSLDRGVREK. The full CDR3 protein is CSPDSLDRGVREKLFF.

Worth noting for this clone: The read ends 3 residues early relative to the CDR3; the germline J gene fills the gap. V gene TRBV5-6 combines with J gene TRBJ2-7; 9 positions match TRBD2. Germline CDR1 reads SGHDT; CDR2 reads YYEEEE. The CDR3 sequence is 14 residues long. V gave up 0 bases and J gave up 4 bases; unmatched junction bases: 2. The DNA read from the CDR3 is TGTGCCAGCAGCTTGGGGACTAGCGTATACGAG. This translates into CASSLGTSVYE. The full CDR3 protein reads CASSLGTSVYEQYF.

On this clone itself: The sequence runs out 3 residues before the end of the CDR3; the remainder is reconstructed from the germline J gene. V gene TRBV13 combines with J gene TRBJ1-4, with D possibly TRBD1 on 6 matching bases. This CDR3 has 17 residues. Germline V CDR1 and CDR2: PRHDT, FYEKMQ (reference sequence). The V and J ends lost 5 bases and 3 bases respectively, with 19 bases between them. The CDR3 bases that were read are TGTGCCAGCAGCCAAATAACCGACAGGCCCTCTAATGAAAAA. It codes for CASSQITDRPSNEK. The complete CDR3 reads CASSQITDRPSNEKLFF.

Of note for this clone: The read ends 3 residues before the CDR3 terminus; that terminus is restored from the germline J gene. The chain recombines TRBV7-8 with TRBJ2-1, with 7 bases aligning to TRBD2. The CDR3 is 16 amino acids. V lost 5 bases, J lost 8 bases, and 15 bases stayed unmatched. Germline V gives CDR1 SGHVS, CDR2 FQNEAQ. The CDR3 reads CASSVLIGLREDEQFF. CDR3 DNA (partial): TGTGCCAGCAGCGTACTTATAGGACTCCGGGAGGATGAG.